A single sample gave rise to the 24 T cell receptor beta chains below, sequenced in a study of blood T cell repertoires in COVID-19 (dated by TCRdb to about 2020). Library method: the immunoSEQ multiplex PCR assay. This is the immuneACCESS table as TCRdb keeps it, with only in-frame sequences that have V and J called. A part of the clones is gone; compared with another copy, unresolved V genes explain less than half, and the rest is unexplained. The sample has more than 150,000 clones on record, over 75% of them singletons. Of the sample, about 13% is held by the ten largest clones. Sequencing was performed on peripheral blood. The source is a man in his fifties or sixties who had recovered from COVID-19.

The chain carries TRBV10-1 and TRBJ2-1; 12 nucleotides agree with TRBD2. This CDR3 comprises 17 residues. Trimming cost V 0 bases and J 2 bases; bases outside gene matches: 2. The V gene's germline CDR1 is WNHNN and CDR2 SYGVQD (reference sequence). The CDR3 nucleotides are TGCGCCAGCAGTGAGTCGACTAGCGGGAGTCCCTACAATGAGCAGTTCTTC. Translation gives CASSESTSGSPYNEQFF.

The sample holds one count of this clone. V is TRBV15 and J is TRBJ1-5; 7 positions match TRBD1. In germline, CDR1 is LNHNV, CDR2 YYDKDF (reference sequence). J gave up 2 bases and V 0 bases, and 4 bases lay outside the gene matches. The CDR3 spans 16 residues. CDR3 nucleotide sequence: TGTGCCACCAGCAGAGATACAGGGGAAGGCAATCAGCCCCAGCATTTT. Translating gives CATSRDTGEGNQPQHF.

V and J are TRBV6-6 and TRBJ2-7; 7 positions agree with TRBD2. J was trimmed by 6 bases and V by 8 bases; bases with no gene match: 13. The CDR3 is 14 amino acids. Germline loops: CDR1 MNHNY, CDR2 SVGAGI (reference sequence). The CDR3 coding sequence is TGTGCCAGCTTGGGAGGGGCCGCAAACGGCGAGCAGTACTTC. Translation: CASLGGAANGEQYF.

The rearrangement uses TRBV7-8 and TRBJ1-2; the match to TRBD1 covers 7 bases. V was clipped by 5 bases and J by 2 bases; unmatched bases: 2. There are 13 residues in the CDR3. Germline V gene sequence: CDR1 SGHVS, CDR2 FQNEAQ. CDR3 nucleotide sequence: TGTGCCAGCAGCCTGGGACAGAACTATGGCTACACCTTC. Amino acids: CASSLGQNYGYTF.

The chain has TRBV30 and TRBJ2-5, with a possible D match to TRBD2 (6 bases). The CDR3 contains 13 residues. Germline loops: CDR1 GTSNPN, CDR2 SVGIG (reference sequence). Between the trimmed V and J ends, which lost 1 base and 1 base, there was a span of 7 bases. CDR3 region: CAWSGLGQETQYF. The CDR3 region has the DNA TGTGCCTGGAGTGGACTAGGCCAAGAGACCCAGTACTTC.

This chain uses TRBV9 with TRBJ1-5, with D perhaps matching TRBD1 (6 bases). Germline CDR1 is SGDLS and CDR2 is YYNGEE. The CDR3 has 15 residues. V was clipped by 1 base and J by 3 bases, with 11 bases between them. CDR3 sequence (DNA): TGTGCCAGCAGCGTAACCGGACAGTTCAATCAGCCCCAGCATTTT. This sequence encodes CASSVTGQFNQPQHF. The full variable domain, completed using reference TRBV9 and TRBJ1-5, is DSGVTQTPKHLITATGQRVTLRCSPRSGDLSVYWYQQSLDQGLQFLIQYYNGEERAKGNILERFSAQQFPDLHSELNLSSLELGDSALYFCASSVTGQFNQPQHFGDGTRLSIL.

This chain joins TRBV6-4 and TRBJ2-7; D gene ambiguous. The germline gives CDR1 MRHNA, CDR2 SNTAGT. Between the trimmed V and J ends, which lost 2 bases and 6 bases, there was a span of 5 bases. CDR3 length: 11 amino acids. The chain's CDR3 is CASSDPCEQYF. Here the CDR3 DNA reads TGTGCCAGCAGTGACCCCTGCGAGCAGTACTTC.

The chain is built from TRBV12-3 or TRBV12-4 and TRBJ2-1, with TRBD2 matching over 9 bases. The V and J ends lost 6 bases and 9 bases, in that order; junction bases with no gene match: 6. The CDR3 is made up of 13 amino acids. The CDR3 nucleotides read TGTGCCAGCAGACTAGCGGGTAATAGTGAGCAGTTCTTC. It specifies CASRLAGNSEQFF.

The genes are TRBV9 and TRBJ2-7; 13 bases align to TRBD2. The CDR3 is 15 residues long. Trimming cost V 4 bases and J 5 bases; bases outside gene matches: 6. Germline V gives CDR1 SGDLS, CDR2 YYNGEE. The CDR3 sequence: CASSKLAGGPHEQYF. CDR3 DNA sequence: TGTGCCAGCAGCAAACTAGCGGGAGGGCCCCACGAGCAGTACTTC. Combining the CDR3 with reference TRBV9 and TRBJ2-7 gives the whole variable domain DSGVTQTPKHLITATGQRVTLRCSPRSGDLSVYWYQQSLDQGLQFLIQYYNGEERAKGNILERFSAQQFPDLHSELNLSSLELGDSALYFCASSKLAGGPHEQYFGPGTRLTVT.

The chain links TRBV19 to TRBJ2-2; TRBD1 matches at 8 bases. The trim removed 3 bases at V and 3 bases at J, leaving 3 bases unmatched. CDR3 length: 15 residues. The germline CDR1 and CDR2 sequences are LNHDA and SQIVND (reference sequence). DNA of the CDR3: TGTGCCAGTAGTATGACAGGGGTCGACACCGGGGAGCTGTTTTTT. Encoded protein: CASSMTGVDTGELFF.

The genes are TRBV11-2 and TRBJ2-7, with 8 bases fitting TRBD1. The CDR3 loop spans 13 amino acids. From germline, CDR1 is SGHAT and CDR2 FQNNGV. Losses at the gene ends were 0 bases for V and 6 bases for J; bases not matched to a gene: 1. CDR3 sequence (DNA): TGTGCCAGCAGCTTAGACAGGGGGCGCGAGCAGTACTTC. It encodes CASSLDRGREQYF.

The table lists this clone with a few counts. The gene calls are TRBV11-3 and TRBJ2-2; 7 positions match TRBD2. V was clipped by 2 bases and J by 1 base; unmatched bases: 7. The V gene's germline CDR1 is SGHNT and CDR2 YENEEA. CDR3 length equals 17 residues. In nucleotides, the CDR3 is TGTGCCAGCAGCTTATATGGTTCTAGCGGGAACACCGGGGAGCTGTTTTTT. Encoded protein: CASSLYGSSGNTGELFF.

Of note for this clone: Other DNA sequences in the sample encode the same CDR3. The chain uses TRBV7-2 and TRBJ1-2; 7 bases match TRBD1. The V segment lost 1 base and the J segment 4 bases; nucleotides outside the gene matches: 0. Germline V CDR1 and CDR2: SGHTA, FQGNSA. The CDR3 extends over 13 amino acids. This CDR3 is CASSLGQGYGYTF. In DNA form, the CDR3 reads TGTGCCAGCAGCTTAGGACAGGGCTATGGCTACACCTTC.

The genes are TRBV30 and TRBJ1-2; no definite D call. V lost 2 bases and J 5 bases, leaving 21 bases between the germline ends. The germline V gene has CDR1 GTSNPN and CDR2 SVGIG (reference sequence). The CDR3 consists of 16 residues. The DNA for the CDR3 is TGTGCCTGGAGTTTAATGGAGTCCCGCGGGTGGTATGGCTACACCTTC. Translating gives CAWSLMESRGWYGYTF.

The CDR3 region is CASSINLISSDEQFF. CDR3 bases: TGTGCCAGCAGCATAAACCTTATATCCAGCGATGAGCAGTTCTTC. The V call is TRBV11-2, the J call TRBJ2-1; D uncertain. CDR3 size: 15 residues. V lost 5 bases, J lost 8 bases, and 19 bases lay in between. Germline assignment: CDR1 SGHAT and CDR2 FQNNGV.

In its sample, this clone was seen once. The chain joins TRBV27 to TRBJ2-1; 7 nucleotides agree with TRBD2. The CDR3 runs to 14 residues. V shed 0 bases, J shed 9 bases, and the junction held 5 bases outside the gene matches. Germline assignment: CDR1 MNHEY and CDR2 SMNVEV (reference sequence). Here the CDR3 DNA reads TGTGCCAGCAGTTTATCCGGACTAGGTACTGAGCAGTTCTTC. Its protein is CASSLSGLGTEQFF.

The gene calls are TRBV4-2 and TRBJ2-1; possibly TRBD2 for D (7 bases). V lost 3 bases to trimming and J lost 5 bases, with 14 bases between them. CDR1 LGHNA and CDR2 YNFKEQ come from the germline V gene. The CDR3 is 15 amino acids. The chain's CDR3 is CASSHEGGSNNEQFF. The DNA for the CDR3 is TGTGCCAGCAGCCACGAGGGGGGGTCTAACAATGAGCAGTTCTTC.

The rearrangement links TRBV7-9 to TRBJ1-4; 9 nucleotides align to TRBD1. This CDR3 region has 15 residues. Trimming removed 5 bases from V and 8 bases from J; junction bases left unmatched: 9. Germline values: CDR1 SEHNR, CDR2 FQNEAQ (reference sequence). DNA for the CDR3: TGTGCCAGCAGCCCCCAACAGGGGGCAGGGGAAAAACTGTTTTTT. This codes for CASSPQQGAGEKLFF. Complete variable domain (other parts from reference TRBV7-9 and TRBJ1-4): DTGVSQNPRHKITKRGQNVTFRCDPISEHNRLYWYRQTLGQGPEFLTYFQNEAQLEKSRLLSDRFSAERPKGSFSTLEIQRTEQGDSAMYLCASSPQQGAGEKLFFGSGTQLSVL.

The chain links TRBV5-1 to TRBJ2-3, with TRBD2 identical over 8 bases. V lost 3 bases to trimming and J lost 0 bases; unmatched junction nucleotides: 6. The CDR3 covers 16 residues. Per the germline V gene, CDR1 is SGHRS and CDR2 is YFSETQ. The CDR3 DNA sequence: TGCGCCAGCAGCTCGCCTAGCGGGCAGAGCACAGATACGCAGTATTTT. As protein: CASSSPSGQSTDTQYF.

The chain employs TRBV25-1 and TRBJ2-1; 7 nucleotides agree with TRBD2. Germline V gives CDR1 MGHDK, CDR2 SYGVNS. This CDR3 contains 16 residues. Germline trimming cut 4 bases from V and 4 bases from J; bases unmatched to any gene: 10. Here the CDR3 DNA reads TGTGCCAGCAGTGGTCTGGAGGGAGGGCGTTACAATGAGCAGTTCTTC. This encodes CASSGLEGGRYNEQFF.

This chain uses TRBV7-8 with TRBJ2-4; D call uncertain. V lost 6 bases and J 0 bases, leaving 18 bases between the germline ends. CDR3 length: 17 amino acids. In germline, CDR1 is SGHVS, CDR2 FQNEAQ. This CDR3 is CASSEFRAVLAKNIQYF. CDR3 bases: TGTGCCAGCAGTGAATTTCGTGCAGTTCTAGCCAAAAACATTCAGTACTTC.

The chain is built from TRBV2 and TRBJ1-1; tentative D call: TRBD1 (5 bases). Germline-derived CDR1 and CDR2 are SNHLY and FYNNEI. V was shortened by 4 bases and J by 4 bases, with 10 bases between the two germline ends. This CDR3 contains 13 residues. The CDR3 spells CASSAGRATEAFF. As DNA, the CDR3 is TGTGCCAGCAGTGCAGGGAGGGCCACTGAAGCTTTCTTT.

This chain joins TRBV20-1 and TRBJ2-1; D is undetermined. The CDR3 extends over 14 amino acids. Trimming left V 3 bases short and J 3 bases short, with 12 bases between. In germline, CDR1 is DFQATT, CDR2 SNEGSKA (reference sequence). CDR3 region: CSASPPASYNEQFF. CDR3 DNA: TGCAGTGCTAGTCCTCCTGCCAGCTACAATGAGCAGTTCTTC.

This clone was detected many times. In the same sample, other DNA sequences code for this CDR3. This chain connects TRBV11-2 to TRBJ2-6, with 8 bases matching TRBD1. V lost 6 bases to trimming and J lost 0 bases; unmatched junction nucleotides: 4. There are 16 residues in the CDR3. CDR1 is SGHAT and CDR2 is FQNNGV in the germline V gene. The CDR3 here is CASRDRANSGANVLTF. The CDR3 DNA reads TGTGCCAGCAGGGACAGGGCCAACTCTGGGGCCAACGTCCTGACTTTC. Full variable domain (outside the CDR3, taken from reference TRBV11-2 and TRBJ2-6): EAGVAQSPRYKIIEKRQSVAFWCNPISGHATLYWYQQILGQGPKLLIQFQNNGVVDDSQLPKDRFSAERLKGVDSTLKIQPAKLEDSAVYLCASRDRANSGANVLTFGAGSRLTVL.